This T cell receptor (beta chain) comes out of a study of T cells in Graves' hyperthyroidism and ophthalmopathy. Points from the study as a whole: The model forecast ophthalmopathy, anticipating it by a median approximately 6.2 months before onset.

Those with hyperthyroidism were 18 to 65 years old, newly diagnosed, and ill for under 2 months. As for this clonotype: The antigen is unknown.

Amplified TCR beta CDR3 regions derived from RNA transcripts. With the HTBI primer set, the TCR CDR3 went through a first round of RT-PCR. TCRdb processed the multiplex PCR reads anew with MiXCR; each CDR3 protein has one entry. The table lists 600,000 or so distinct CDR3 sequences, more than 45% of them singletons. The CDR3 has 17 amino acids. Unmatched junction bases numbered 21, after V lost 10 bases and J lost 3 bases. Germline-derived CDR1 and CDR2 are ENHRY and SYGVKD. The TCR was taken from a woman younger than 35 with Graves' hyperthyroidism. The specimen sequenced was peripheral blood or thyroid tissue (not recorded which). This chain uses TRBV10-3 with TRBJ2-7; 7 bases map to TRBD2. Here the CDR3 DNA reads TGTGCCAGCACCCCCGCTGGGGCTAGCGGACGATTCTACGAGCAGTACTTC. Amino acid sequence: CASTPAGASGRFYEQYF.